This T cell receptor (beta chain) was identified during a study of T-cell reconstitution after alpha-beta-depleted transplantation in children. Study-level results: One year after transplant, T-cell counts and diversity came mostly from newly produced T cells. Reportedly, alpha-beta T cells present about two months post-transplant originated from several hundred expanded clones of graft origin.

A TCRbeta library incorporating unique molecular identifiers was prepared. Via MiXCR, TCRdb re-called the PCR reads, giving one row per CDR3 protein. The sample contains about 97,000 distinct CDR3 sequences, roughly 7.1% of which appear only once. The CDR3 length is 13 residues. Trimming removed 6 bases from V and 3 bases from J, with 11 bases in between. This clonotype occurred many times. Its antigen is currently unknown. The V call is TRBV12-3 or TRBV12-4, the J call TRBJ1-1, with TRBD1 as a possible D gene (5 bases). The specimen was PBMCs, collected before TCRalphabeta/CD19-depleted stem cell transplant. This clonotype was obtained from a boy younger than 10 with acute lymphoblastic leukemia, due to receive a stem cell transplant. The CDR3 region is CASSQSRDTEAFF. The CDR3 DNA reads as TGTGCCAGCAGCCAAAGCAGGGACACTGAAGCTTTCTTT.